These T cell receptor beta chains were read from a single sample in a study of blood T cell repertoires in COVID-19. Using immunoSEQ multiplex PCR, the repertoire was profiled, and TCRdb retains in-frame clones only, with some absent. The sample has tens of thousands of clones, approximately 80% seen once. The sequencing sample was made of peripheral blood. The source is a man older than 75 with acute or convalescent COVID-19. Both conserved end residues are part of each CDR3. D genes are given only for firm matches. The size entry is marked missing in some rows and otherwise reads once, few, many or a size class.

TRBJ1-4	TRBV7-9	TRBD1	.	TGTGCCAGCAGCTCCACAGGGGCGTCTAATGAAAAACTGTTTTTT	CASSSTGASNEKLFF
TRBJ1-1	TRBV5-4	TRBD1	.	TGTGCCATCGGACAGGCGGTTCTTAACACTGAAGCTTTCTTT	CAIGQAVLNTEAFF
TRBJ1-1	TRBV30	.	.	TGTGCCTGGAGGGGTTGGGGGGGGAACACTGAAGCTTTCTTT	CAWRGWGGNTEAFF
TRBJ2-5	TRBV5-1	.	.	TGCGCCAGCACTCCTGGAGGGATGATAGCGGAGACCCAGTACTTC	CASTPGGMIAETQYF
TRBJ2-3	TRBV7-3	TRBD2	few	TGTGCCAGCAGCTTAACGTGGCGGGAGAGCACAGATACGCAGTATTTT	CASSLTWRESTDTQYF
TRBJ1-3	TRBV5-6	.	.	TGTGCCAGCAGCTTGGTGGGGAGAGGAAACACCATATATTTT	CASSLVGRGNTIYF
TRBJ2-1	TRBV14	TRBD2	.	TGTGCCAGCAGCCAAGGACTAGCGGGTATGGATGAGCAGTTCTTC	CASSQGLAGMDEQFF
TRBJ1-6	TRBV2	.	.	TGTGCCAGCAGTGAAGCGGCAGGGATTTCACCCCTCCACTTT	CASSEAAGISPLHF
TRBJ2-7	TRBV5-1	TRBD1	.	TGCGCCAGCAGCTTGCTGCCAGGGGGTGAGGCTGTCGAGCAGTACTTC	CASSLLPGGEAVEQYF
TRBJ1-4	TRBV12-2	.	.	TGTGCAAGTCGCACCCTAGCTTCTAATGAAAAACTGTTTTTT	CASRTLASNEKLFF
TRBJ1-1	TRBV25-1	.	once	TGTGCCAGCAGTGGGAGGGGGAACACTGAAGCTTTCTTT	CASSGRGNTEAFF
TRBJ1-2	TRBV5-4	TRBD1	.	TGTGCCAGCAGCATGACGGGACAGGGCTATGGCTACACCTTC	CASSMTGQGYGYTF
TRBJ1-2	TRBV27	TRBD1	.	TGTGCCAGCAGTTTATACGAAGTTTCCGGGACAGGGAGTTCTTATGGCTACACCTTC	CASSLYEVSGTGSSYGYTF
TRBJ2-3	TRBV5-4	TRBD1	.	TGTGCCAGCAGTACACAGGGGGCTGGCACAGATACGCAGTATTTT	CASSTQGAGTDTQYF
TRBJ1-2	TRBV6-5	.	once	TGTGCCAGCAGGGGGGGGAACTATGGCTACACCTTC	CASRGGNYGYTF
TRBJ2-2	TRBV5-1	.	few	TGCGCCAGCAGCTTGGCCGAGGTCGCCGGGGAGCTGTTTTTT	CASSLAEVAGELFF
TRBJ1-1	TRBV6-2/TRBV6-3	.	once	TGTGCCAGCAGCTTGGCAAGGGGACAGAACACTGAAGCTTTCTTT	CASSLARGQNTEAFF